A selection of T cell receptor beta chains follows, all from one sample in a study of chemoradiotherapy in HPV16-positive cancers. The data were produced by immunoSEQ multiplex PCR, yet TCRdb's version contains in-frame clones alone and is incomplete. The repertoire holds some 7,000 clones, around 86% seen once, with 2.5% in the top ten. Sample: tumor tissue, taken from a patient who underwent chemoradiotherapy. These receptors originate from a human donor with HPV-associated anogenital cancer. Each CDR3 is given with its conserved first and last residue. D genes are given only for firm matches. For some rows the clone size is stated as once, few or many, or as a class when expanded; others skip it.

TRBJ2-1,TRBV11-3,TRBD2,.,TGTGCCAGCAGCTTCGGTTTGAGCGGGAGTATCGATGAGCAGTTCTTC,CASSFGLSGSIDEQFF
TRBJ2-7,TRBV4-3,.,.,TGCGCCAGCAGCCGAGGAACCATCTCCTACGAGCAGTACTTC,CASSRGTISYEQYF
TRBJ2-1,TRBV29-1,.,few,TGCAGCGTTGTGGGGGGAGGGGGCTCCTACAATGAGCAGTTCTTC,CSVVGGGGSYNEQFF
TRBJ2-3,TRBV5-6,.,.,TGTGCCAGCAGCCCACCGGGCAGGTATACCACAGATACGCAGTATTTT,CASSPPGRYTTDTQYF
TRBJ2-7,TRBV11-3,.,.,TGTGCCAGCAGCTTGGGACACTCCTACGAGCAGTACTTC,CASSLGHSYEQYF
TRBJ2-1,TRBV29-1,.,.,TGCAGCGCCCCGAGCGGCGGATACTACAATGAGCAGTTCTTC,CSAPSGGYYNEQFF
TRBJ2-1,TRBV11-3,TRBD2,.,TGTGCCAGCAGCCAAAATTCTCGGGAGCGGGGTGAGCAGTTCTTC,CASSQNSRERGEQFF
TRBJ1-3,TRBV11-2,.,.,TGTGCCAGCAGCTTCGATAGGGGCCACACCATATATTTT,CASSFDRGHTIYF
TRBJ2-7,TRBV4-3,.,.,TGCGCCAGCAGCCAAGATGTAAGAGGGATAAGTGGCTACGAGCAGTACTTC,CASSQDVRGISGYEQYF
TRBJ1-5,TRBV27,.,.,TGTGCCAGCAGTTTTGTGCGCAATCAGCCCCAGCATTTT,CASSFVRNQPQHF
TRBJ2-1,TRBV30,.,.,TGTGCCGCATCGTGGGGGCCCAATGAGCAGTTCTTC,CAASWGPNEQFF
TRBJ2-5,TRBV7-2,.,.,TGTGCCAGCAGCTTGGAGGGGTCCCGGGTAAAGTACTTC,CASSLEGSRVKYF
TRBJ2-3,TRBV4-3,.,few,TGCGCCAGCAGCCAAGATGGGGCGGGAGATACGCAGTATTTT,CASSQDGAGDTQYF
TRBJ1-1,TRBV6-5,.,once,TGTGCCAGCAGTTATAGGGGTTCGAAGGCTTTCTTT,CASSYRGSKAFF
TRBJ2-6,TRBV14,.,once,TGTGCCAGCAGTTCGTCAGGGGTCGTCCTGACTTTC,CASSSSGVVLTF
TRBJ2-2,TRBV4-1,TRBD1,.,TGCGCCAGCAGCCAAGGGGGACAGGGTATGGCCGGGGAGCTGTTTTTT,CASSQGGQGMAGELFF
TRBJ2-5,TRBV5-1,.,.,TGCGCCAGCAGCTTGGCACAGAAGGGAGAGACCCAGTACTTC,CASSLAQKGETQYF
TRBJ1-5,TRBV7-6,.,.,TGTGCCAGCAGCTTAGTTCACGATCAGCCCCAGCATTTT,CASSLVHDQPQHF